The source of this T cell receptor (beta chain) is a study of cytomegalovirus exposure and HLA in healthy donors listed by TCRdb under 2017. For the wider study: An earlier analysis of 587 of the donors reported around 280 Gb of sequence data and 117 million unique TCR beta sequences obtained from about 179 million T cells. About 320 gigabases of sequencing data and approximately 85 million unique TCR sequences were included in an early release covering under 650 HLA-typed donors. Among the approximately 420 genotyped donors, approximately 81% belonged to the genetic ancestry cluster associated with self-reported Caucasian donors. The study aimed to test whether signatures of past pathogen exposure could be identified by cataloging public T cell receptors. The T cell repertoires of under 700 subjects were profiled by immunosequencing and related to cytomegalovirus serostatus. Besides the first cohort of about 730 subjects, a separate validation cohort made up of 120 different subjects was used. To predict cytomegalovirus infection status, the study combined high-throughput TCR immunosequencing, statistical association of individual TCRs with disease status, and machine learning. In a later analysis, previously published TCR beta repertoires from several hundred donors were re-analyzed and high-resolution HLA genotyping was added so that TCR occurrence patterns could be studied. Rather than using new phenotypic data, the later analysis identified candidate immune exposures from TCR beta sequences and from how often those sequences occurred across donors. To decide whether each TCR beta V gene segment behaved as functional or pseudogenic, an earlier analysis of some 600 of the donors relied on high-throughput TCR beta sequencing. Donor age, sex, ethnicity and CMV serostatus were compiled together with the repertoire data. Genome-wide SNP genotypes for about 65% of the roughly 670 donors were used in a later genetic analysis, which treated that subset as a discovery cohort. Every repertoire in the discovery cohort had been generated on one and the same sequencing platform. Both class I and class II loci were covered by HLA typing, at four-digit resolution. The number of donors typed differed by locus, with about 629-640 for A, B, C, DRB1 and DQB1, roughly 520 for DQA1, about 610 for DPA1, and roughly 450 for DPB1. Four or five DR-DQ haplotypes were handled as single units for association and clustering because linkage in the cohort was strong. Across some 400 genotyped donors of the cohort, an average of about 240,000 unique TCR beta nucleotide sequences per donor were sequenced, and 15% to 20% of those sequences were non-productive. General study outcomes and caveats: The classifier was reported to diagnose cytomegalovirus status with high specificity and sensitivity in both the original and validation cohorts. A cluster of highly shared sequence variants was judged likely to be a technical artifact of the sequencing pipeline. In a later analysis, TCR association rates were found to vary across HLA loci, with the most associated TCRs seen for DRB1 alleles and the fewest for HLA-C alleles. The cohort was sequenced for TCR beta chains only, and without alpha or paired-chain data the features that could be detected were limited. The study gave a list of under 200 TCR beta chains associated with cytomegalovirus. At a false discovery rate of 0.05, a later analysis linked about 16,000 TCR beta sequences to specific HLA alleles. HLA typing was unavailable for some donors at each locus, so association tests used only the typed subset. Compared with the roughly 720-donor mean, donors in an Asian-associated ancestry cluster had fewer N-insertions in productive TCRs, according to a later genetic analysis. Assigning TCR associations to individual alleles was difficult when HLA alleles, especially DR and DQ, strongly co-occurred. Across donors, most TCR sequences were observed very rarely, whereas some public TCRs were present in many individuals. An association between a missense DCLRE1C variant and V-gene and J-gene trimming of TCR beta chains was found in a later genetic analysis and replicated in an independent cohort. A few of the identified cytomegalovirus-associated TCR beta chains were confirmed in vitro to be specific for cytomegalovirus antigens. Linkage disequilibrium might explain the correlated functional status among segregating V segments, but an unknown experimental factor could not be ruled out. In a later analysis, most CMV-associated TCR beta chains were found to appear HLA-restricted, with HLA associations seemingly driven largely by CMV exposure. Sequencing depth was assumed to be roughly uniform across donors in the presence/absence analyses, though that assumption may not hold. Because the 87-base-pair reads could not distinguish some IMGT-functional V segments, including TRBV6-2 and TRBV6-3, those segments were excluded. A further reported finding was that TCR beta sequences accurately predicted the HLA-A and HLA-B alleles for most subjects in the first cohort. Because counts were too low, some 17 rarely observed V segments, including chromosome 9 orphons, were excluded from the earlier analysis of fewer than 650 of the donors. Compared with equally common non-associated chains, HLA-associated TCR beta chains in a later analysis were more clonally expanded and had lower generation probabilities. A later analysis reported that several top co-occurrence clusters appeared linked to parvovirus B19, influenza, CMV and Epstein-Barr virus. CMV serostatus was the only immune exposure information available for the cohort. The authors suggested that the approach could potentially be extended to other disease states and immunological phenotypes. An earlier analysis of some 560 of the donors showed that most TCR beta V segments appeared in productive rearrangements either about 90% or about 30% of the time, which broadly matched IMGT annotations.

Library creation used the immunoSEQ multiplex PCR assay. For the multiplex PCR, a mixture combining 60 forward primers for TCR Vbeta segments and 13 reverse primers for TCR Jbeta segments was used. Amplification of the CDR3 region of rearranged TCR beta genes was performed with a multiplex PCR assay on genomic DNA. The amplified TCR beta libraries were sequenced on the Illumina HiSeq System as 87-base-pair reads. Concerning the study's data processing: A later analysis tallied roughly 76 million unique TCR beta chains across the approximately 670 repertoires, and approximately 12 million of those chains were shared by two or more donors. A nearest-neighbor algorithm error-corrected the raw reads and collapsed the reads into unique sequences, merging closely related sequences to remove PCR and sequencing errors. V, D and J gene segments were assigned by aligning CDR3 sequences to IMGT reference sequences. For a sequence to be retained, at least a six-nucleotide match to both a V gene segment and a J gene segment was required. A rearrangement was called productive if the CDR3 had no stop codons and remained in frame with V and J, and every other rearrangement was called non-productive. Following IMGT convention, CDR3 was defined as the stretch from the second conserved V-encoded cysteine up to the conserved J-encoded phenylalanine. The earlier analysis of 500 to 750 of the donors excluded any sequence lacking an unambiguous match to a single V gene segment. In an earlier analysis of about 590 of the donors, a V segment was called functional when productive rearrangements were above 56.7%, and segregating when the standard deviation between donors exceeded 5%. A statistical classification framework was built for diagnosing cytomegalovirus status from the catalog of TCR beta chain sequences. In a later analysis, TCR nucleotide sequences were compared against IMGT/GENE-DB human TR gene sequences so that V and J genes could be assigned. In a later analysis, CDR3 sequences and most-parsimonious VDJ recombination scenarios were assigned using the TCRdist pipeline. In a later analysis, each TCR beta chain was defined by its CDR3 amino acid sequence together with its V-gene family, and reads lacking a unique V-gene family were excluded. In a later analysis, 500 to 700 highly shared, low-generation-probability nucleotide sequences were removed to address suspected cross-contamination and a sequencing artifact. For each public chain, a later analysis derived a clonal expansion index from normalized ranks of inferred template counts within each repertoire. A later analysis computed generation probabilities with a VDJ recombination model fitted to out-of-frame rearrangements, and checked the results against IGoR. In a later analysis, TCR-TCR, TCR-HLA and TCR-CMV co-occurrence was scored with hypergeometric tests, and a repertoire-size bias correction was applied to TCR pairs. False discovery rates were estimated in a later analysis by permuting HLA or CMV assignments 20 times. In a later analysis, co-occurring TCRs were grouped using DBSCAN, with TCRdist sequence similarity added in when clustering inside HLA-allele-positive subsets. Repertoires with fewer than 30,000 or more than 120,000 public chains were left out of co-occurrence clustering, as were five repertoires with anomalous nucleotide sharing. TCRdb carries this immuneACCESS record with in-frame sequences only. Its versions omit some clonotypes, under half of them owing to an unresolved V gene in the studies checked, with the rest unexplained. V, J and clone size reflect that table, while D and trimming were determined from the DNA. The sample table records around 170,000 clones; roughly 85% of these occur just once. The ten most abundant clones make up about 0.72% of the sample.

In total, more than 500 healthy bone marrow donors made up the cohort. Cohort members were all nominally healthy when sampled, although unrecorded immune exposures were likely present. The donor was CMV seronegative and belonged to the group of 352 seronegative cohort members. Every donor gave a peripheral blood sample, and the peripheral blood mononuclear cells from that sample were used for TCR beta sequencing. Genomic DNA extraction from the blood cell samples was performed with the Qiagen DNeasy Blood Extraction Kit. The CDR3 numbers 15 residues from cysteine through phenylalanine. This entry keeps only the CDR3 DNA: 45 bases, framed from base 1. From the germline V gene (reference sequence), CDR1 is LNHNV and CDR2 is YYDKDF. After removal of 3 bases from V and 4 bases from J, the junction retains 6 bases not matched to a gene. About this clone: Its target antigen remains unknown. Base quality data are lacking; no much larger clone is found one base away.

The chain couples TRBV15 to TRBJ1-1; 9 nucleotides in the junction match TRBD1. The sample consisted of PBMCs. This clonotype was obtained from a woman aged 40 to 55 in good health and CMV-seronegative. The nucleotide sequence is TGTGCCACCAGCAGTCCCGGGACAGGGAGCACTGAAGCTTTCTTT. Translation gives CATSSPGTGSTEAFF.